Described below is a single T cell receptor (beta chain) sequence and its context. What it binds is unknown. The RNA, about 0.5 to 1 ug, was put through reverse transcription using random hexamers. TCRdb redid the calling of the immunoSEQ multiplex PCR reads with MiXCR, one entry per CDR3 protein. The data show about 130,000 distinct CDR3 sequences, approximately 90% seen once. CDR1 is MDHEN and CDR2 is SYDVKM in the germline V gene. The V and J ends lost 9 bases and 4 bases, in that order; junction bases with no gene match: 11. The CDR3 contains 14 residues. These data come from a study of CD8 T cells in Susac syndrome. General study findings and limits: The authors acknowledged that their TCR sequencing and HLA analysis involved a relatively small number of individuals.

The sequenced target, TCR beta, came from blood CD8+ and CD4+ T cells. Those who served as multiple sclerosis controls were treatment-naive patients with stable or active relapsing-remitting disease. The sequencing sample was made of CD8+ T cells from PBMCs. The V and J genes are TRBV28 and TRBJ1-2; 7 bases fit TRBD1. The clonotype comes from a human donor with multiple sclerosis. DNA for the CDR3: TGTGCCAGTAGACCATTGAGGACAGGCTATGGCTACACCTTC. Translated, it gives CASRPLRTGYGYTF.